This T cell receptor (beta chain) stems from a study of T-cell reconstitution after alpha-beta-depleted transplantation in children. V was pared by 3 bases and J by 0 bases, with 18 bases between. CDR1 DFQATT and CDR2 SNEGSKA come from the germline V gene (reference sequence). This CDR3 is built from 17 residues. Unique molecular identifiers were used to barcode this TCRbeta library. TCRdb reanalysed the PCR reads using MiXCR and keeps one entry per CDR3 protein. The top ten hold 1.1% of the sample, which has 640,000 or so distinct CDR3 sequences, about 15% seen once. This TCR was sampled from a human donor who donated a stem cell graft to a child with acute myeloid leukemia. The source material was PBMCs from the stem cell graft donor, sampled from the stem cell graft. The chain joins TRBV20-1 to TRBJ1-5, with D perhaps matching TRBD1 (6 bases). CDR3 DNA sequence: TGCAGTGCTAGGGGACCCGATGGGGGCCTTAGCAATCAGCCCCAGCATTTT. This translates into CSARGPDGGLSNQPQHF.